A single sample gave rise to the 21 T cell receptor beta chains below, sequenced in a study of blood T cell repertoires in COVID-19. Profiling relied on immunoSEQ multiplex PCR, and the TCRdb table lists in-frame clones only, not all of them. Of about 150,000 clones listed, around 85% are singletons. Sequencing was carried out using peripheral blood. Receptors originate from a woman aged 70-85 years with acute or convalescent COVID-19.

This chain joins TRBV19 and TRBJ1-5; D is unresolved. The V end was cut by 2 bases, the J end by 1 base, with 15 bases between. The V gene's germline CDR1 is LNHDA and CDR2 SQIVND (reference sequence). CDR3 length: 17 amino acids. The CDR3 protein is CASSIPYRWSSNQPQHF. CDR3 coding DNA: TGTGCCAGTAGTATACCCTACAGATGGTCGAGCAATCAGCCCCAGCATTTT.

This sequence joins TRBV5-6 and TRBJ2-3; a possible D gene is TRBD1 (5 bases). The germline gives CDR1 SGHDT, CDR2 YYEEEE. The CDR3 runs 18 residues. Trimming removed 4 bases at V and 1 base at J, with 22 bases between. The CDR3 protein is CASSGYPQWQGRTDTQYF. CDR3 nucleotide sequence: TGTGCCAGCAGCGGATACCCCCAGTGGCAGGGTCGCACAGATACGCAGTATTTT.

The chain uses TRBV5-4 and TRBJ1-2, with 7 bases fitting TRBD1. The CDR3 is made up of 15 amino acids. Germline V gene data show CDR1 as SGHNT and CDR2 as YYREEE (reference sequence). V gave up 4 bases and J gave up 2 bases; unmatched junction bases: 8. The CDR3 bases are TGTGCCAGCAGCCCCCCGGGACAGCTAAACTATGGCTACACCTTC. Protein product: CASSPPGQLNYGYTF. Full variable domain (rest looked up from reference TRBV5-4 and TRBJ1-2): ETGVTQSPTHLIKTRGQQVTLRCSSQSGHNTVSWYQQALGQGPQFIFQYYREEENGRGNFPPRFSGLQFPNYSSELNVNALELDDSALYLCASSPPGQLNYGYTFGSGTRLTVV.

V gene TRBV18 combines with J gene TRBJ2-7; D is unresolved. Germline CDR1 is KGHSH and CDR2 is LQKENI. The CDR3 is 15 amino acids. Trimming stripped 2 bases from V and 2 bases from J, with 13 bases between. CDR3 amino acids: CASSPAAQATYEQYF. The CDR3 DNA sequence: TGTGCCAGCTCACCAGCTGCTCAGGCCACCTACGAGCAGTACTTC.

A few counts support this clone. This chain links TRBV7-2 with TRBJ2-1; 10 bases map to TRBD1. V was clipped by 5 bases and J by 4 bases; unmatched bases: 8. The CDR3 contains 16 residues. Germline values: CDR1 SGHTA, CDR2 FQGNSA. The CDR3 DNA follows: TGTGCCAGCAGCAGGCGAGGACAGGGGGTTTACAATGAGCAGTTCTTC. Translated, it gives CASSRRGQGVYNEQFF.

The rearrangement joins TRBV4-1 to TRBJ1-4; D is ambiguous. The germline V gene has CDR1 MGHRA and CDR2 YSYEKL. This CDR3 contains 15 residues. Trimming removed 1 base at V and 5 bases at J, with 11 bases between. The CDR3 reads CASSQVYGLNEKLFF. The CDR3 bases are TGCGCCAGCAGCCAAGTGTACGGACTGAATGAAAAACTGTTTTTT.

V is TRBV14 and J is TRBJ2-3; 8 positions agree with TRBD2. This CDR3 spans 16 amino acids. After removal of 0 bases from V and 6 bases from J, the junction contained 8 bases not matched to a gene. CDR1 is SGHDN and CDR2 is FVKESK in the germline V gene. The CDR3 loop is CASSQETSGRGDTQYF. CDR3 DNA sequence: TGTGCCAGCAGCCAAGAAACTAGCGGCAGAGGTGATACGCAGTATTTT.

CDR3 loop: CASSKGQGTDTQYF. The CDR3 nucleotides are TGTGCCAGTAGTAAAGGACAGGGTACAGATACGCAGTATTTT. The chain links TRBV19 to TRBJ2-3, with 8 positions matching TRBD1. CDR1 is LNHDA and CDR2 is SQIVND in the germline V gene (reference sequence). The CDR3 loop spans 14 amino acids. V lost 4 bases, J lost 3 bases, and 3 bases stayed unmatched.

V usage is TRBV25-1 and J usage is TRBJ1-2; 7 bases agree with TRBD1. The CDR3 runs to 14 residues. CDR1 MGHDK and CDR2 SYGVNS come from the germline V gene. Unmatched junction bases numbered 9, after V lost 5 bases and J lost 6 bases. Here the CDR3 reads CASSTIDRVHGYTF. CDR3 bases: TGTGCCAGCAGTACGATCGACAGGGTACATGGCTACACCTTC.

The rearrangement links TRBV6-5 to TRBJ2-7; D is unresolved. Trimming removed 8 bases at V and 3 bases at J, with 8 bases between. The germline V gene encodes CDR1 MNHEY and CDR2 SVGAGI. This CDR3 has 11 residues. CDR3 region: CASGILYEQYV. For the CDR3, the DNA is TGTGCCAGCGGTATACTCTACGAGCAGTACGTC.

V usage is TRBV19 and J usage is TRBJ1-4; the D gene is possibly TRBD1 (6 bases). Germline loops: CDR1 LNHDA, CDR2 SQIVND (reference sequence). The CDR3 extends over 14 amino acids. The ends were cut back, 10 bases at V and 5 bases at J, with 17 bases in the middle. The CDR3 region is CATSIQGSNEKLFF. The CDR3 DNA is TGTGCCACGTCCATACAGGGATCGAATGAAAAACTGTTTTTT.

The chain links TRBV12-3 or TRBV12-4 to TRBJ1-5, with D perhaps TRBD1 (6 bases). The CDR3 is made up of 13 amino acids. The V and J ends lost 7 bases and 3 bases respectively, with 10 bases between them. CDR3 loop: CASTQGYNQPQHF. DNA of the CDR3: TGTGCCAGCACCCAGGGGTACAATCAGCCCCAGCATTTT.

The V and J genes are TRBV2 and TRBJ2-5, with TRBD1 matching 10 bases. The CDR3 contains 14 residues. J lost 5 bases, V lost 4 bases, and 4 bases had no gene match. Germline V lookup: CDR1 SNHLY, CDR2 FYNNEI. The CDR3 DNA sequence: TGTGCCAGCAGTGTGACAGGGGGCCGGGAGACCCAGTACTTC. Residues: CASSVTGGRETQYF.

V usage is TRBV2 and J usage is TRBJ2-2; D call uncertain. Trimming removed 7 bases at V and 0 bases at J, with 18 bases between. The CDR3 is made up of 17 amino acids. Germline V lookup: CDR1 SNHLY, CDR2 FYNNEI. The DNA for the CDR3 is TGTGCCAGCACCCACTTCCGGCAGGTCTCGAACACCGGGGAGCTGTTTTTT. Encoded protein: CASTHFRQVSNTGELFF.

The chain uses TRBV6-2 or TRBV6-3 and TRBJ1-1; D not resolved. Trimming shortened V by 0 bases and J by 11 bases, and 22 bases separated the two germline ends. The CDR3 is made up of 16 amino acids. Looked up from germline, CDR1 is MNHEY and CDR2 is SVGEGT. DNA for the CDR3: TGTGCCAGCAGTTACTCGGTTGCAGGCCAAAATCCGAAGGCTTTCTTT. It codes for CASSYSVAGQNPKAFF.

V usage is TRBV7-9 and J usage is TRBJ1-2; 7 nucleotides line up with TRBD1. The CDR3 totals 13 residues. Germline-derived CDR1 and CDR2 are SEHNR and FQNEAQ (reference sequence). Trimming removed 4 bases from V and 7 bases from J; junction bases left unmatched: 6. DNA for the CDR3: TGTGCCAGCAGCTCACAGGGGAACGGTGGCTACACCTTC. Its protein is CASSSQGNGGYTF.

This sequence joins TRBV28 and TRBJ2-5; possible D gene TRBD2, 6 bases. V was clipped by 5 bases and J by 3 bases, with 13 bases between them. This CDR3 contains 14 residues. The germline CDR1 and CDR2 sequences are MDHEN and SYDVKM. The CDR3 protein is CASSLRWREETQYF. Written as DNA, the CDR3 is TGTGCCAGCAGTCTCAGGTGGAGGGAAGAGACCCAGTACTTC.

This clone has only one observation. The V gene is TRBV3-1 (or the pseudogene TRBV3-2), the J gene TRBJ2-5, with 11 nucleotides matching TRBD2. The V segment lost 6 bases and the J segment 14 bases; nucleotides outside the gene matches: 5. The CDR3 covers 11 residues. Per germline, CDR1 LGHDT and CDR2 YNNKEL (reference sequence). CDR3 amino acids: CASSMTSGVYF. The CDR3 DNA follows: TGTGCCAGCAGTATGACTAGCGGGGTATACTTC.

The chain is built from TRBV4-2 and TRBJ2-2; possibly TRBD2 for D (7 bases). The CDR3 totals 16 residues. V gave up 4 bases and J gave up 6 bases, with 18 bases separating them. In germline, CDR1 is LGHNA, CDR2 YNFKEQ. The chain's CDR3 is CASSPAGAEFAGELFF. As DNA, the CDR3 is TGTGCCAGCAGCCCCGCGGGGGCCGAATTTGCCGGGGAGCTGTTTTTT.

The rearrangement links TRBV18 to TRBJ1-1, with a tentative D call TRBD1 (5 bases). Germline CDR1 KGHSH, CDR2 LQKENI. Deletions cut 3 bases from V and 2 bases from J, with 16 bases between. This CDR3 is built from 16 residues. The CDR3 protein is CASSPSQTELNTEAFF. CDR3 in DNA: TGTGCCAGCTCACCCTCGCAGACAGAACTCAACACTGAAGCTTTCTTT. The variable domain in full, with the rest retrieved from reference TRBV18 and TRBJ1-1, is NAGVMQNPRHLVRRRGQEARLRCSPMKGHSHVYWYRQLPEEGLKFMVYLQKENIIDESGMPKERFSAEFPKEGPSILRIQQVVRGDSAAYFCASSPSQTELNTEAFFGQGTRLTVV.

V is TRBV7-8 and J is TRBJ1-2, with D possibly being TRBD1 (5 bases). V lost 1 base, J lost 5 bases, and 11 bases lay in between. Germline V gives CDR1 SGHVS, CDR2 FQNEAQ. The CDR3 is 14 residues long. In DNA form, the CDR3 reads TGTGCCAGCAGCTTAGGGCCGGGGGGATATGGCTACACCTTC. The encoded protein is CASSLGPGGYGYTF.